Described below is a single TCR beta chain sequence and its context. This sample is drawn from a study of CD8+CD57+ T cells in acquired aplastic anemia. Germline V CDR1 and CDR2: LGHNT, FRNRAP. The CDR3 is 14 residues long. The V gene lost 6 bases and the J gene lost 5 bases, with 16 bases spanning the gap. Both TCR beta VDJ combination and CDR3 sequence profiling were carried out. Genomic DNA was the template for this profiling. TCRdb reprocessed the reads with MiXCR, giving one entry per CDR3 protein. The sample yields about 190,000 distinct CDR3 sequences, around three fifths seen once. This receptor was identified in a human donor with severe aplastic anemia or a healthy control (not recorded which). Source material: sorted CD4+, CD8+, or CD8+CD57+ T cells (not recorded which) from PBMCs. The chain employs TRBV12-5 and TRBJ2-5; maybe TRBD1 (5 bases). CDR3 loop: CASGLTVGKETQYF. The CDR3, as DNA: TGTGCTAGTGGCCTGACAGTTGGGAAGGAGACCCAGTACTTC. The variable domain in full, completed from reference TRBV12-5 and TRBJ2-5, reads DARVTQTPRHKVTEMGQEVTMRCQPILGHNTVFWYRQTMMQGLELLAYFRNRAPLDDSGMPKDRFSAEMPDATLATLKIQPSEPRDSAVYFCASGLTVGKETQYFGPGTRLLVL.